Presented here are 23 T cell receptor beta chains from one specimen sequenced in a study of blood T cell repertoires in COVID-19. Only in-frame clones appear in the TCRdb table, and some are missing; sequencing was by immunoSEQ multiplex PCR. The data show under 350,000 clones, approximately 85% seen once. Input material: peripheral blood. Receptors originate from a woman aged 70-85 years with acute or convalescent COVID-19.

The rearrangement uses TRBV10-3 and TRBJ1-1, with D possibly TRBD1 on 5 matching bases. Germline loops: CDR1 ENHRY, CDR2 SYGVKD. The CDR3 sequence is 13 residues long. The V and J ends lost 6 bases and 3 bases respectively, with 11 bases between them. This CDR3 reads CAIRKGTDTEAFF. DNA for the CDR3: TGTGCCATCAGGAAGGGGACTGACACTGAAGCTTTCTTT.

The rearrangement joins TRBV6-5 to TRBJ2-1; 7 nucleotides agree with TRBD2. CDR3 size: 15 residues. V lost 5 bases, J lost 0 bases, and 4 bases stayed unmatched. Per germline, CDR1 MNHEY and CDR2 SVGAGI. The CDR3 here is CASSRDYSSYNEQFF. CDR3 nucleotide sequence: TGTGCCAGCAGTCGGGACTACAGCTCCTACAATGAGCAGTTCTTC.

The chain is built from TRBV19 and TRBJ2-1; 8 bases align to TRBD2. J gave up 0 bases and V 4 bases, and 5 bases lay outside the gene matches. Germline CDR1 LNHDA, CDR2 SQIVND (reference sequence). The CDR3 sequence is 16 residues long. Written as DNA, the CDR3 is TGTGCCAGTAGTACCCGCGGGGGGAACTCCTACAATGAGCAGTTCTTC. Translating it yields CASSTRGGNSYNEQFF.

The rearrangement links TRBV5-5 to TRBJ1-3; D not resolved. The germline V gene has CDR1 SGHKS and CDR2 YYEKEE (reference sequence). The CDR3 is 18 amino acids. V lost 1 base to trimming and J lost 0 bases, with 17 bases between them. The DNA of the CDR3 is TGTGCCAGCAGCTTGCCGATCGGGTGGAGAAGCTCTGGAAACACCATATATTTT. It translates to CASSLPIGWRSSGNTIYF. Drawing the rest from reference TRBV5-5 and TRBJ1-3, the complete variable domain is DAGVTQSPTHLIKTRGQQVTLRCSPISGHKSVSWYQQVLGQGPQFIFQYYEKEERGRGNFPDRFSARQFPNYSSELNVNALLLGDSALYLCASSLPIGWRSSGNTIYFGEGSWLTVV.

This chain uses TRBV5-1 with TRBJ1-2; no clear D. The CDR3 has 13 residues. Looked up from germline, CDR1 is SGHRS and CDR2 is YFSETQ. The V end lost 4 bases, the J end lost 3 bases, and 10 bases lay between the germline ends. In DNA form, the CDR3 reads TGCGCCAGCAGCCCTGCTGGAGACTATGGCTACACCTTC. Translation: CASSPAGDYGYTF.

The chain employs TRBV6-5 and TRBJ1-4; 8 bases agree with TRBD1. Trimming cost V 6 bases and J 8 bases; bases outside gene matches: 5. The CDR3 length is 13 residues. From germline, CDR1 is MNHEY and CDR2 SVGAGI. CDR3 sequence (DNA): TGTGCCAGCAGCCGGGACAGGTCCGAAAAACTGTTTTTT. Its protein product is CASSRDRSEKLFF.

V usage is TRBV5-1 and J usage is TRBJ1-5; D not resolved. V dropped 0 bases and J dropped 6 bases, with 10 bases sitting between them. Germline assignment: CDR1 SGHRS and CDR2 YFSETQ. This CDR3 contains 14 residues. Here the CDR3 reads CASSLGQSGQPQHF. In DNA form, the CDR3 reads TGCGCCAGCAGCTTGGGGCAGAGCGGTCAGCCCCAGCATTTT.

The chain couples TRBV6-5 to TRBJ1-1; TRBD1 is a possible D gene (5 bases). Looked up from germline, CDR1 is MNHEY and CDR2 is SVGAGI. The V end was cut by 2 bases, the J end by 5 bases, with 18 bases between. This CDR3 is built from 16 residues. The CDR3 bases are TGTGCCAGCAGTTACACTTCCCGGACGGGGGGGACTGAAGCTTTCTTT. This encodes CASSYTSRTGGTEAFF.

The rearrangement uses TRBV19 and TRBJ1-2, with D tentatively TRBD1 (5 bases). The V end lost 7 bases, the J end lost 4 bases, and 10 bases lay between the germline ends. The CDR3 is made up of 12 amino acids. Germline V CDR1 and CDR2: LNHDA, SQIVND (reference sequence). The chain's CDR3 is CASTDSVYGYTF. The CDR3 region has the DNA TGTGCCAGTACAGACAGTGTCTATGGCTACACCTTC.

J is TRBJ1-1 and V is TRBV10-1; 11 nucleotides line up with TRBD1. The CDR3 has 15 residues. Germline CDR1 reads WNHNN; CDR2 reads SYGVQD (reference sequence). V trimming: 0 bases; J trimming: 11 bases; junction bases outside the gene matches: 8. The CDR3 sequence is CASSESPGQGVMAFF. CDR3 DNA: TGCGCCAGCAGTGAGTCGCCGGGACAGGGGGTGATGGCTTTCTTT.

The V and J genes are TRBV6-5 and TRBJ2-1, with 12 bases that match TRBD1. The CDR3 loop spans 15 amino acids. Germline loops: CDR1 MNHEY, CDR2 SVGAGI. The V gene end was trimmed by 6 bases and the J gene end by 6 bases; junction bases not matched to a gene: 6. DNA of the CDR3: TGTGCCAGCAGCTTCCGGGACAGGGGGCGCAATGAGCAGTTCTTC. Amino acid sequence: CASSFRDRGRNEQFF.

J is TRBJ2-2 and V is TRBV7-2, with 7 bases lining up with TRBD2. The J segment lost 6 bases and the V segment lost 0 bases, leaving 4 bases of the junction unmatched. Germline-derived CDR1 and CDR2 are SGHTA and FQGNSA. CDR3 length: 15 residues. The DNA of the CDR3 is TGTGCCAGCAGCTTAGCTAGCGGGCGTGCCGGGGAGCTGTTTTTT. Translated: CASSLASGRAGELFF.

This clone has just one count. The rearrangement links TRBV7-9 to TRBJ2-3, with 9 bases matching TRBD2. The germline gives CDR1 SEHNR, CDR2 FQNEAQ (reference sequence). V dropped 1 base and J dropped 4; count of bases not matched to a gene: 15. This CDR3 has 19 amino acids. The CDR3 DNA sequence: TGTGCCAGCAGCTTAGGCCGAGAGAGCGGGGGGCTCCAAGCAGATACGCAGTATTTT. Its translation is CASSLGRESGGLQADTQYF.

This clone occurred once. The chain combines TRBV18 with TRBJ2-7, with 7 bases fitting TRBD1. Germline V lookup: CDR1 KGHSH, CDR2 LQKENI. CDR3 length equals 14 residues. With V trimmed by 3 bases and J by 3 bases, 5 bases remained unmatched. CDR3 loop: CASSPGQIFYEQYF. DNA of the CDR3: TGTGCCAGCTCACCGGGACAGATATTCTACGAGCAGTACTTC. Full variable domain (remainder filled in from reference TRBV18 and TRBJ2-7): NAGVMQNPRHLVRRRGQEARLRCSPMKGHSHVYWYRQLPEEGLKFMVYLQKENIIDESGMPKERFSAEFPKEGPSILRIQQVVRGDSAAYFCASSPGQIFYEQYFGPGTRLTVT.

DNA of the CDR3: TGTGCCAGCAGTGCGGGACAGGGGAGCTCCTATAATTCACCCCTCCACTTT. Encoded protein: CASSAGQGSSYNSPLHF. The chain links TRBV6-1 to TRBJ1-6; 10 bases line up with TRBD1. The germline gives CDR1 MNHNS, CDR2 SASEGT. There are 17 residues in the CDR3. With V trimmed by 4 bases and J by 0 bases, 3 bases remained unmatched.

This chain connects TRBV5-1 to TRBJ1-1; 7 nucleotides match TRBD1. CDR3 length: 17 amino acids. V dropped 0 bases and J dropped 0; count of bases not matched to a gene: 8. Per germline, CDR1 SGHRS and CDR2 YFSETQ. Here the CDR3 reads CASSLARAGGLNTEAFF. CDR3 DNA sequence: TGCGCCAGCAGCTTGGCCAGGGCAGGGGGGCTGAACACTGAAGCTTTCTTT.

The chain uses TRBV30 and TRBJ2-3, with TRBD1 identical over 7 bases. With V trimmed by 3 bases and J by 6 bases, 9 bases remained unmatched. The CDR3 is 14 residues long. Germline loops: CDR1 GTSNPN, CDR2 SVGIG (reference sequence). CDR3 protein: CAWSPTGIKDTQYF. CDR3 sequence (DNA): TGTGCCTGGAGCCCGACAGGGATTAAGGATACGCAGTATTTT.

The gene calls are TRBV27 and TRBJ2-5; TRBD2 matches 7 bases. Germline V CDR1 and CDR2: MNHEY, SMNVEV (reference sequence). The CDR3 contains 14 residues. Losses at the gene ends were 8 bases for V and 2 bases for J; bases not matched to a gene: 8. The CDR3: CASAPGRGQETQYF. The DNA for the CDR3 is TGTGCCAGCGCACCAGGGAGGGGTCAAGAGACCCAGTACTTC.

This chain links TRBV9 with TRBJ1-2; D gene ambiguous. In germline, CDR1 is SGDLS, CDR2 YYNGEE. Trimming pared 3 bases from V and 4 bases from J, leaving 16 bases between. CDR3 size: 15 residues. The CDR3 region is CASSALVAGSYGYTF. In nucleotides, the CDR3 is TGTGCCAGCAGCGCCCTCGTGGCGGGCTCCTATGGCTACACCTTC.

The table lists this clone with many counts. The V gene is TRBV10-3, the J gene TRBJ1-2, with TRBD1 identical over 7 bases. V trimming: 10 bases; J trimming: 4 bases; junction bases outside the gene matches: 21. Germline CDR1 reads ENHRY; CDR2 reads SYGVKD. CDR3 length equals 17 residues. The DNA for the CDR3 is TGTGCCACCTCCAAACACCGGACCGGGACAGTTGTCTATGGCTACACCTTC. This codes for CATSKHRTGTVVYGYTF.

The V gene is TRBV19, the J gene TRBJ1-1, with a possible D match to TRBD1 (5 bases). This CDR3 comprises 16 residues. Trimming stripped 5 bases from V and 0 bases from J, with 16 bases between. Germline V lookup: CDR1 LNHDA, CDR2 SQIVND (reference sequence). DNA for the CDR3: TGTGCCAGTAGTCTCACGGGGGGAGCCTTGAACACTGAAGCTTTCTTT. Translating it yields CASSLTGGALNTEAFF.

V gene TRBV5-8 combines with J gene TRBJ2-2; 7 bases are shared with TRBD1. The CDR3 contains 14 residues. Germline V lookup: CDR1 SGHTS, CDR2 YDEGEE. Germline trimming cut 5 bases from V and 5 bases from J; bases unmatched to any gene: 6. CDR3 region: CASSYDRATGELFF. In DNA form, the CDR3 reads TGTGCCAGCAGTTATGACAGGGCTACCGGGGAGCTGTTTTTT.

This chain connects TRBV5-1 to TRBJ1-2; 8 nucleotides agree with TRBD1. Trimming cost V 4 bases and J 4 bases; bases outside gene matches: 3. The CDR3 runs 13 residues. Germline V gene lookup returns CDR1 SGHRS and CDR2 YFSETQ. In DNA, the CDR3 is TGCGCCAGCAGCCCAGGGGGCCCCTATGGCTACACCTTC. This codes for CASSPGGPYGYTF.